Listed below are T cell receptor beta chains from one sample, sequenced in a study of CD8+ T cells in alopecia areata. Profiled with immunoSEQ multiplex PCR; TCRdb holds only in-frame clones, not every one. The table records about 200,000 clones, around two fifths of them present only once. The sequencing here drew on CD4+ T cells sorted from blood, taken at week 34, from a patient treated with tofacitinib. These receptors all stem from a human donor with alopecia areata. The CDR3 runs from the conserved cysteine through the conserved F or W. A D gene is named only where the DNA matches it firmly. Size is stated for part of the rows, as once, few or many counts, or as a class when the clone is expanded.

d_call: TRBD1; j_call: TRBJ1-1; v_call: TRBV29-1; clone_size: few; cdr3_nt: TGCAGCGTTTCAAGAGGGTCTAGGACAGGGTGGGGCACTGAAGCTTTCTTT; cdr3_aa: CSVSRGSRTGWGTEAFF
d_call: NA; j_call: TRBJ1-2; v_call: TRBV29-1; clone_size: few; cdr3_nt: TGCAGCGTTGAAAATTTAGATCGGGGCTACACCTTC; cdr3_aa: CSVENLDRGYTF
d_call: NA; j_call: TRBJ2-3; v_call: TRBV20-1; clone_size: NA; cdr3_nt: TGCAGTGCTAGGGGGCGAGATACGCAGTATTTT; cdr3_aa: CSARGRDTQYF
d_call: TRBD1; j_call: TRBJ2-7; v_call: TRBV4-1; clone_size: NA; cdr3_nt: TGCGCCAGCAGCCCGACAGGGGGCCGGAGAGGCGAGCAGTACTTC; cdr3_aa: CASSPTGGRRGEQYF
d_call: TRBD1; j_call: TRBJ2-1; v_call: TRBV18; clone_size: NA; cdr3_nt: TGTGCCAGCTCACCACGTAGGGACAGGGTCTACGTTGAGCAGTTCTTC; cdr3_aa: CASSPRRDRVYVEQFF
d_call: NA; j_call: TRBJ2-7; v_call: TRBV30; clone_size: once; cdr3_nt: TGTGCCTGTAAGACACAATCCTACGAGCAGTACTTC; cdr3_aa: CACKTQSYEQYF
d_call: TRBD1; j_call: TRBJ1-5; v_call: TRBV30; clone_size: NA; cdr3_nt: TGTGCCTGGAGTGTCGGGACAGCGAATCAGCCCCAGCATTTT; cdr3_aa: CAWSVGTANQPQHF
d_call: NA; j_call: TRBJ2-7; v_call: TRBV30; clone_size: NA; cdr3_nt: TGTGCCTGGAGTGTATACGGGCCAGAAAGACAGTACTTC; cdr3_aa: CAWSVYGPERQYF
d_call: NA; j_call: TRBJ2-1; v_call: TRBV11-3; clone_size: many; cdr3_nt: TGTGCCAGCAGCCTGACCCTTGGAGCCGCTGAGCAGTTCTTC; cdr3_aa: CASSLTLGAAEQFF
d_call: NA; j_call: TRBJ1-6; v_call: TRBV30; clone_size: few; cdr3_nt: TGTGCCTGGAGACCCACGTTAGACAGGAGCTCCTATAATTCACCCCTCCACTTT; cdr3_aa: CAWRPTLDRSSYNSPLHF
d_call: NA; j_call: TRBJ2-7; v_call: TRBV9; clone_size: NA; cdr3_nt: TGTGCCAGCAGCGTAGATTTCGGAAATGGCGAGCAGTACTTC; cdr3_aa: CASSVDFGNGEQYF
d_call: NA; j_call: TRBJ2-2; v_call: TRBV6-5; clone_size: NA; cdr3_nt: TGTGCCAGCGTGGACTCTAACACCGGGGAGCTGTTTTTT; cdr3_aa: CASVDSNTGELFF
d_call: NA; j_call: TRBJ2-7; v_call: TRBV7-6; clone_size: NA; cdr3_nt: TGTGCCAGCAGCTGGAGACAGGTCCATCGGGGCTTC; cdr3_aa: CASSWRQVHRGF
d_call: NA; j_call: TRBJ1-4; v_call: TRBV2; clone_size: NA; cdr3_nt: TGTGCCAGCAGCGGTAGGGAGGCAGGTGAAAAACTGTTTTTT; cdr3_aa: CASSGREAGEKLFF
d_call: TRBD1; j_call: TRBJ1-1; v_call: TRBV29-1; clone_size: NA; cdr3_nt: TGCAGCGTCCCCCGGGGACAGGGGACACGGGGGACTGAAGCTTTCTTT; cdr3_aa: CSVPRGQGTRGTEAFF
d_call: TRBD2; j_call: TRBJ2-7; v_call: TRBV27; clone_size: few; cdr3_nt: TGTGCCAGCAGTTTATCCCGACTAGCCTCCTACGAGCAGTACTTC; cdr3_aa: CASSLSRLASYEQYF
d_call: NA; j_call: TRBJ2-7; v_call: TRBV27; clone_size: NA; cdr3_nt: TGTGCCAGCCATACAGGGAACACCTACGAGCAGTACTTC; cdr3_aa: CASHTGNTYEQYF
d_call: TRBD1; j_call: TRBJ2-1; v_call: TRBV5-1; clone_size: NA; cdr3_nt: TGCGCCAGCAGCTCCTCGACAGGGGTGTTTGAGCAGTTCTTC; cdr3_aa: CASSSSTGVFEQFF
d_call: NA; j_call: TRBJ2-7; v_call: TRBV30; clone_size: NA; cdr3_nt: TGTGCCTGGAAGGGACAAAGGAGCTCCTACGAGCAGTACTTC; cdr3_aa: CAWKGQRSSYEQYF
d_call: TRBD2; j_call: TRBJ2-2; v_call: TRBV29-1; clone_size: few; cdr3_nt: TGCAGCGCTGGCGGGAGGACCGGGGAGCTGTTTTTT; cdr3_aa: CSAGGRTGELFF
d_call: NA; j_call: TRBJ1-2; v_call: TRBV5-1; clone_size: NA; cdr3_nt: TGCGCCAGCAGCCCCCGGGACGGATCCCTCTATGGCTACACCTTC; cdr3_aa: CASSPRDGSLYGYTF
d_call: NA; j_call: TRBJ1-5; v_call: TRBV19; clone_size: few; cdr3_nt: TGTGCCAGTGCTCTGGCAGTAGGCAATCAGCCCCAGCATTTT; cdr3_aa: CASALAVGNQPQHF
d_call: NA; j_call: TRBJ2-1; v_call: TRBV19; clone_size: few; cdr3_nt: TGTGCCAGTAGGCAGGGCGAGTTGGGTTGGGATGAGCAGTTCTTC; cdr3_aa: CASRQGELGWDEQFF
d_call: TRBD1; j_call: TRBJ1-6; v_call: TRBV2; clone_size: NA; cdr3_nt: TGTGCCAGCAGTTTACAGGGGAAAGGTTCACCCCTCCACTTT; cdr3_aa: CASSLQGKGSPLHF
d_call: TRBD1; j_call: TRBJ2-7; v_call: TRBV5-4; clone_size: NA; cdr3_nt: TGTGCCAGCAGCTTGGGGCAGGGGGCCTACGAGCAGTACTTC; cdr3_aa: CASSLGQGAYEQYF
d_call: NA; j_call: TRBJ2-7; v_call: TRBV30; clone_size: NA; cdr3_nt: TGTGCCTGGAGTATCTACTCGGGCTACGAGCAGTACTTC; cdr3_aa: CAWSIYSGYEQYF
d_call: NA; j_call: TRBJ1-2; v_call: TRBV4-2; clone_size: NA; cdr3_nt: TGTGCCAGCAGCCCACGCACGGGGGAGTATGGCTACACCTTC; cdr3_aa: CASSPRTGEYGYTF
d_call: NA; j_call: TRBJ2-7; v_call: TRBV5-1; clone_size: few; cdr3_nt: TGCGCCAGCAGCTCCGGGCCCTTCACCCGCTCCTACGAGCAGTACTTC; cdr3_aa: CASSSGPFTRSYEQYF
d_call: NA; j_call: TRBJ2-2; v_call: TRBV29-1; clone_size: NA; cdr3_nt: TGCAGCGTTGGGGGGACATCCCCGAACACCGGGGAGCTGTTTTTT; cdr3_aa: CSVGGTSPNTGELFF
d_call: TRBD1; j_call: TRBJ1-6; v_call: TRBV30; clone_size: once; cdr3_nt: TGTGCCTGGAGGGGACAGGGTTCGGGCTCACCCCTCCACTTT; cdr3_aa: CAWRGQGSGSPLHF
d_call: TRBD1; j_call: TRBJ1-2; v_call: TRBV29-1; clone_size: NA; cdr3_nt: TGCAGCGTTACGGGACAGGGCTATGGCTACACCTTC; cdr3_aa: CSVTGQGYGYTF
d_call: NA; j_call: TRBJ1-6; v_call: TRBV6-5; clone_size: NA; cdr3_nt: TGTGCCAGCAGAATCGTTTCGTCACCCCTCCACTTT; cdr3_aa: CASRIVSSPLHF
d_call: NA; j_call: TRBJ1-1; v_call: TRBV18; clone_size: NA; cdr3_nt: TGTGCCAGCTCACCTGGCGGGGTCTGGACTGAAGCTTTCTTT; cdr3_aa: CASSPGGVWTEAFF
d_call: TRBD1; j_call: TRBJ2-7; v_call: TRBV5-1; clone_size: NA; cdr3_nt: TGCGCCAGCTCGGACAGGTTCTCCTACGAGCAGTACTTC; cdr3_aa: CASSDRFSYEQYF
d_call: NA; j_call: TRBJ2-5; v_call: TRBV6-6; clone_size: NA; cdr3_nt: TGTGCCAGCAGTTGGGAAGGGAAGACCCAGTACTTC; cdr3_aa: CASSWEGKTQYF
d_call: NA; j_call: TRBJ1-4; v_call: TRBV4-1; clone_size: few; cdr3_nt: TGCGCCAGCAGCCAAGTCTTTCGAGAAAAACTGTTTTTT; cdr3_aa: CASSQVFREKLFF
d_call: TRBD1; j_call: TRBJ2-1; v_call: TRBV25-1; clone_size: once; cdr3_nt: TGTGCCAGCCGCGGGACAGGCCATACCGGTTCCTACAATGAGCAGTTCTTC; cdr3_aa: CASRGTGHTGSYNEQFF
d_call: NA; j_call: TRBJ1-2; v_call: TRBV7-8; clone_size: NA; cdr3_nt: TGTGCCAGCAGCGAAAGGGACGGTCTCCTCTATGGCTACACCTTC; cdr3_aa: CASSERDGLLYGYTF
d_call: NA; j_call: TRBJ2-2; v_call: TRBV4-1; clone_size: few; cdr3_nt: TGCGCCAGCAGCCAAGTGGCTCTCGGAGCGAGCGGGGAGCTGTTTTTT; cdr3_aa: CASSQVALGASGELFF
d_call: NA; j_call: TRBJ2-1; v_call: TRBV9; clone_size: NA; cdr3_nt: TGTGCCAGCAGCGTAGCTCAGGATTTCCCCTACAATGAGCAGTTCTTC; cdr3_aa: CASSVAQDFPYNEQFF
d_call: TRBD2; j_call: TRBJ2-5; v_call: TRBV4-1; clone_size: NA; cdr3_nt: TGCGCCAGCAGCCCCCGACGGACTAGCGGACACCAAGAGACCCAGTACTTC; cdr3_aa: CASSPRRTSGHQETQYF
d_call: NA; j_call: TRBJ2-3; v_call: TRBV30; clone_size: NA; cdr3_nt: TGTGCCTGGAGTTGGACAGATACGCAGTATTTT; cdr3_aa: CAWSWTDTQYF
d_call: NA; j_call: TRBJ2-7; v_call: TRBV14; clone_size: NA; cdr3_nt: TGTGCCAGCAGCCCGCCCGTCCAGGCAGGCATCTCCTACGAGCAGTACTTC; cdr3_aa: CASSPPVQAGISYEQYF
d_call: NA; j_call: TRBJ1-5; v_call: TRBV7-2; clone_size: NA; cdr3_nt: TGTGCCAGCAGCTTAGCCCCTTGGGACAATCAGCCCCAGCATTTT; cdr3_aa: CASSLAPWDNQPQHF